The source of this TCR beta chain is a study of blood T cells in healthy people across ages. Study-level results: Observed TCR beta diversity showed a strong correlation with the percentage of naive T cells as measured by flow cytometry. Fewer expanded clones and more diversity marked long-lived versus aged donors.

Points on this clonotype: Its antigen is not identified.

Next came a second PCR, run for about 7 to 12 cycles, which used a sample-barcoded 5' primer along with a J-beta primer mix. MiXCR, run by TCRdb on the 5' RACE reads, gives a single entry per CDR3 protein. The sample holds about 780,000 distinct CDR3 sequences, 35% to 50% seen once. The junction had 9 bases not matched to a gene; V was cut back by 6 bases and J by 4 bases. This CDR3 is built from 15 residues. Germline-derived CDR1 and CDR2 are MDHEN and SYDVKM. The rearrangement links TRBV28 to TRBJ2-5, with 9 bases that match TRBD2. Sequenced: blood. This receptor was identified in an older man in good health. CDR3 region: CASSLSGRVPETQYF. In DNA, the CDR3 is TGTGCCAGCAGCCTTAGCGGGAGAGTTCCAGAGACCCAGTACTTC. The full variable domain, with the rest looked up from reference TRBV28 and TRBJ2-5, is DVKVTQSSRYLVKRTGEKVFLECVQDMDHENMFWYRQDPGLGLRLIYFSYDVKMKEKGDIPEGYSVSREKKERFSLILESASTNQTSMYLCASSLSGRVPETQYFGPGTRLLVL.